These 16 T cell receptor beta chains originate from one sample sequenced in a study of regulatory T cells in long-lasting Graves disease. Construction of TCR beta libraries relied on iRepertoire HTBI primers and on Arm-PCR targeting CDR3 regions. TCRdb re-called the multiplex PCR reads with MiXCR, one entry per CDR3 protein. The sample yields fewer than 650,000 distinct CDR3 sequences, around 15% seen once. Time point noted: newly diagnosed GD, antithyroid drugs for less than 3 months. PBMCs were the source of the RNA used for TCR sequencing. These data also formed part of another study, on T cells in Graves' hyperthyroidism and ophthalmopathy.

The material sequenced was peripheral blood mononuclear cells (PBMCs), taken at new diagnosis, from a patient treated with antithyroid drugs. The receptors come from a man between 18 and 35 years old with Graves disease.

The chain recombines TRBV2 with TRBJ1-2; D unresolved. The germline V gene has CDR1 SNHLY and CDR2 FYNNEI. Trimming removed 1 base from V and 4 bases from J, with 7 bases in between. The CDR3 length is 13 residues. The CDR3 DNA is TGTGCCAGCAGTGAAGACGTTTCCTATGGCTACACCTTC. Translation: CASSEDVSYGYTF.

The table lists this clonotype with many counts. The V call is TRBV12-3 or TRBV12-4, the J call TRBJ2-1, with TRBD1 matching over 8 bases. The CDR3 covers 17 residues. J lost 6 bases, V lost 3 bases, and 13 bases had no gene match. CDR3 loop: CASSLTLRGPLGNEQFF. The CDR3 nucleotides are TGTGCCAGCAGTTTGACCCTCAGGGGGCCCCTCGGCAATGAGCAGTTCTTC.

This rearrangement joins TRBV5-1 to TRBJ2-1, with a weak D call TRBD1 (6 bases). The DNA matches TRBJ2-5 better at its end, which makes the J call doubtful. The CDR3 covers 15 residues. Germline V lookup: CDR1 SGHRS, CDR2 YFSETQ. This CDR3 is CASSLDQGQEGTQYF. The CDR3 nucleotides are TGCGCCAGCAGCTTGGATCAGGGGCAAGAAGGGACCCAGTACTTC.

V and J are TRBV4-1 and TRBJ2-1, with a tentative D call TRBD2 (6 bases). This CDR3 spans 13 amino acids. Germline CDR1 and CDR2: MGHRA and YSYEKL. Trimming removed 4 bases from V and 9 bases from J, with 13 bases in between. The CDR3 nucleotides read TGCGCCAGCAGCCCAAGCCGTAGCGGTGAGCAGTTCTTC. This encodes CASSPSRSGEQFF.

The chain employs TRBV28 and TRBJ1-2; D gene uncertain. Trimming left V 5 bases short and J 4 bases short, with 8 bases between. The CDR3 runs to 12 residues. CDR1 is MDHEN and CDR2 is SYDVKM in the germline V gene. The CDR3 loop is CASSPRSYGYTF. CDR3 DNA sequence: TGTGCCAGCAGTCCACGAAGCTATGGCTACACCTTC.

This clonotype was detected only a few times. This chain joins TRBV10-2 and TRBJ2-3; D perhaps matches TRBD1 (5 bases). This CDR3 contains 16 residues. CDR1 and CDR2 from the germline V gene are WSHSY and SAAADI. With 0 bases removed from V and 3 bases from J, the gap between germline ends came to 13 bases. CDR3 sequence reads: CASSESKGMGTDTQYF. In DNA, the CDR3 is TGCGCCAGCAGTGAGTCAAAGGGGATGGGAACAGATACGCAGTATTTT.

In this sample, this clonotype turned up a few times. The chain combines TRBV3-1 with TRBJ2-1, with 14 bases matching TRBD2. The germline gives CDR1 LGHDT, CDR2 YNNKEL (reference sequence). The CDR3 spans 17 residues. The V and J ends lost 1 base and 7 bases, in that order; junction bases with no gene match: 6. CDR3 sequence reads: CASSQGLAGGPGNEQFF. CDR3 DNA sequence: TGTGCCAGCAGCCAAGGACTAGCGGGAGGGCCGGGGAATGAGCAGTTCTTC.

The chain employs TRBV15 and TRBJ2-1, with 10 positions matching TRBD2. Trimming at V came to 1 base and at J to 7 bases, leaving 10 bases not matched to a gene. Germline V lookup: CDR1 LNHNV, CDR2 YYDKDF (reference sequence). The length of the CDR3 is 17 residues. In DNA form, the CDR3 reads TGTGCCACCAGCAGAGGGTTGGTAGCGGGAGGTTTTAATGAGCAGTTCTTC. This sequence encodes CATSRGLVAGGFNEQFF. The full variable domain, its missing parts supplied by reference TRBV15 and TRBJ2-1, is DAMVIQNPRYQVTQFGKPVTLSCSQTLNHNVMYWYQQKSSQAPKLLFHYYDKDFNNEADTPDNFQSRRPNTSFCFLDIRSPGLGDTAMYLCATSRGLVAGGFNEQFFGPGTRLTVL.

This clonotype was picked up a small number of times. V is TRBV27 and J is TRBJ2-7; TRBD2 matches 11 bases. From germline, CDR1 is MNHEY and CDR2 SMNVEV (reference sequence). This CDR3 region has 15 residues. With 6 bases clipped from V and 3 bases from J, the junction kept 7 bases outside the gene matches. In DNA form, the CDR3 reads TGTGCCAGCAGGCTCGGGACTAGCGGCTTCTACGAGCAGTACTTC. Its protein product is CASRLGTSGFYEQYF.

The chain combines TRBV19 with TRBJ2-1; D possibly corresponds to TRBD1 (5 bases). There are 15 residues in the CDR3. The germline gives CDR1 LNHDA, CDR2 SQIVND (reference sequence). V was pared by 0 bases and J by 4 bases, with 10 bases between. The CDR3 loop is CASSIELPGYNEQFF. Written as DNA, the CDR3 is TGTGCCAGTAGTATAGAACTTCCAGGGTACAATGAGCAGTTCTTC.

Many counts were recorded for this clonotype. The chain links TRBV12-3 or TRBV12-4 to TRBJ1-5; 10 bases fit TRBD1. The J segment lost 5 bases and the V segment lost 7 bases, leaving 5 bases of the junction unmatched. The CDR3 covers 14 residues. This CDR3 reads CASNLGQGYQPQHF. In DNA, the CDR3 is TGTGCCAGCAATCTGGGACAGGGGTATCAGCCCCAGCATTTT.

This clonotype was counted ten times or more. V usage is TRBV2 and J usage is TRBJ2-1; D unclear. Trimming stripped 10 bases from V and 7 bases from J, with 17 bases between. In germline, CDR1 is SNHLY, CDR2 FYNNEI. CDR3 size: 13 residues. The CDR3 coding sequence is TGTGCCAATACGTCTGCAGGAGTGAATGAGCAGTTCTTC. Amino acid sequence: CANTSAGVNEQFF.

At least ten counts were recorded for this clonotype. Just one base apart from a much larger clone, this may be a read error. CDR3 sequence reads: CAISEPENTEAFF. The CDR3 DNA is TGTGCCATCAGTGAGCCAGAGAACACTGAAGCTTTCTTT. The rearrangement uses TRBV10-3 and TRBJ1-1; D ambiguous. Germline loops: CDR1 ENHRY, CDR2 SYGVKD. Trimming pared 2 bases from V and 1 base from J, leaving 5 bases between. The CDR3 totals 13 residues.

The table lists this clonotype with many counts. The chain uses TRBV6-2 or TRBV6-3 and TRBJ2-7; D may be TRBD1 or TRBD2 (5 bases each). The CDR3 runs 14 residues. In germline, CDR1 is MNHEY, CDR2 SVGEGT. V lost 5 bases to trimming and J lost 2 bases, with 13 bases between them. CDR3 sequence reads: CASSTRDGTYEQYF. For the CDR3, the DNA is TGTGCCAGCAGTACCCGGGACGGGACCTACGAGCAGTACTTC.

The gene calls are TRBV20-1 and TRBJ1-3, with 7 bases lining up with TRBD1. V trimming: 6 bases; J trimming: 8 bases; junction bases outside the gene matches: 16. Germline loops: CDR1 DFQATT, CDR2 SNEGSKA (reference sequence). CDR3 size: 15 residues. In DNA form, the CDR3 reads TGCAGTGCCTCAGTGCCAGGGGACAGAGAGGACACCATATATTTT. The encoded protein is CSASVPGDREDTIYF.

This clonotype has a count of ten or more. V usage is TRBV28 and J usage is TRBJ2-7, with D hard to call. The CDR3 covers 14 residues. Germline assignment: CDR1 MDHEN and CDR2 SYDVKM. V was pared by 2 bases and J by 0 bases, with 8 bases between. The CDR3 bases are TGTGCCAGCAGTTTACAACAGAACTCCTACGAGCAGTACTTC. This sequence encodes CASSLQQNSYEQYF.